This TCR beta chain was found in a study of shared clonotypes between healthy human individuals. Data came from immunoSEQ multiplex PCR; TCRdb stores just in-frame clones and leaves some out. Among about 580,000 clones listed, roughly 98% were seen once. This CDR3 contains 13 residues. V shed 6 bases and J shed 4 bases, with 13 bases lying between them. Germline V gene lookup returns CDR1 SGHRS and CDR2 YFSETQ. As for this clone: Its matching antigen is unknown.

CD45RO-negative CD8 cells positively selected for CCR7 made up the naive population, which excluded terminally differentiated effector memory CD45RA+ cells. Adult donors, all healthy and HIV-negative, had no recent acute infections or vaccinations. Regarding the study as a whole: Clonotypes that were shared across a few donors made up around 5% of naive CD4 clonotypes. Larger richness was generally estimated for naive than memory subsets.

The genes are TRBV5-1 and TRBJ2-5; the D gene could be TRBD1 or TRBD2 (5 bases each). The clonotype originates from a man aged 25 to 40 in good health. The sequencing input was naive CD8+ T cells sorted from blood. CDR3 protein: CASTGFGAETQYF. The CDR3 bases are TGCGCCAGCACGGGATTTGGGGCAGAGACCCAGTACTTC. The variable domain in full, completed from reference TRBV5-1 and TRBJ2-5, reads KAGVTQTPRYLIKTRGQQVTLSCSPISGHRSVSWYQQTPGQGLQFLFEYFSETQRNKGNFPGRFSGRQFSNSRSEMNVSTLELGDSALYLCASTGFGAETQYFGPGTRLLVL.